This T cell receptor (beta chain) was captured by sequencing in a study of control samples from healthy donors and cancer patients. CDR1 is SGHTA and CDR2 is FQGTGA in the germline V gene. CDR3 length: 12 amino acids. Trimming removed 5 bases from V and 9 bases from J, with 11 bases in between. The table came from immunoSEQ multiplex PCR; TCRdb's copy has only in-frame clones and leaves some out. The sample carries approximately 100,000 clones, 85% to 90% recorded once. This TCR was sampled from a woman aged 40 to 50 in good health. The chain has TRBV7-3 and TRBJ2-1; D is undetermined. The sample comprised blood. Here the CDR3 reads CASSLPMGEQFF. The DNA for the CDR3 is TGTGCCAGCAGCCTCCCCATGGGTGAGCAGTTCTTC.